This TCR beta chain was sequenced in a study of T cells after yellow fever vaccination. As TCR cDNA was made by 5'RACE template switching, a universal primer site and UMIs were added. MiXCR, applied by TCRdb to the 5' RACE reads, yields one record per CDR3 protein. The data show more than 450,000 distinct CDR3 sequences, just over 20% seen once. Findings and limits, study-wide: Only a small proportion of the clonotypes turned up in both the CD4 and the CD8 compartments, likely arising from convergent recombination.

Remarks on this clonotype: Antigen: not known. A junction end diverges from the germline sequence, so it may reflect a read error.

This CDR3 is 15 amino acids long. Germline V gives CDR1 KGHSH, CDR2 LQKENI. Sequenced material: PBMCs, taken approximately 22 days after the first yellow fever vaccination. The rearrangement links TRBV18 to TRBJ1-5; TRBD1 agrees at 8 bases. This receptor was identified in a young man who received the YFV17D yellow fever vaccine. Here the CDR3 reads CASSPTGGRNHPQHF. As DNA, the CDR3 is TGTGCCAGCTCACCAACAGGGGGACGAAATCACCCCCAGCATTTT.